This record covers a single TCR beta chain. The antigen remains undetermined. Lactation, pregnancy, other autoimmune disease or uncontrolled infection led to exclusion of patients. Orbital computed tomography and thyroid ultrasound, together with serum TRAb and thyroxine and clinical symptoms, were used for diagnoses. The data were taken from a study of T cells in Graves' hyperthyroidism and ophthalmopathy. Findings and limits, study-wide: Among thyroid clonotypes expanded above 0.001, most also appeared in blood.

V gave up 8 bases and J gave up 11 bases; unmatched junction bases: 9. CDR1 and CDR2 (germline): MNHNS, SASEGT. This CDR3 contains 13 residues. The CDR3 regions of TCR beta were amplified from RNA transcripts. Primed by the HTBI set, a first-round RT-PCR was run on the TCR CDR3. From the multiplex PCR reads, TCRdb called clonotypes with MiXCR, one entry per CDR3 protein. This table holds 500,000 to 600,000 distinct CDR3 sequences, around 43% found once. The V and J genes are TRBV6-1 and TRBJ1-6; TRBD1 agrees at 7 bases. This TCR was sampled from an adult woman with Graves' disease, either hyperthyroidism or ophthalmopathy (not recorded which). The specimen was peripheral blood or thyroid tissue (not recorded which). The CDR3 sequence is CASGGQVYTPLHF. In DNA, the CDR3 is TGTGCCAGCGGAGGACAGGTTTATACACCCCTCCACTTT.